The 16 T cell receptor beta chains listed next were all sequenced from one sample in a study of Tregs in tolerant kidney transplant recipients. The nonmyeloablative bone marrow transplants came from related graft donors, with transient mixed chimerism. Assay: immunoSEQ multiplex PCR; the TCRdb copy retains only in-frame clones and omits some. The sample has about 6,000 clones. This material consisted of CD8+ T cells from blood (PBMCs), taken 12 months after the transplant. The receptors derive from a human patient who received a combined kidney and bone marrow transplant. Part of the T cells may come from the graft donor.

A word on this clone: The sequence runs out 3 residues before the end of the CDR3; the remainder is reconstructed from the germline J gene. The chain couples TRBV20-1 to TRBJ2-7; D possibly corresponds to TRBD1 (6 bases). This CDR3 is 15 amino acids long. The germline V gene encodes CDR1 DFQATT and CDR2 SNEGSKA (reference sequence). Trimming stripped 6 bases from V and 0 bases from J, with 18 bases between. The part of the CDR3 DNA that was read is TGCAGTGCCGACTTATGGGACACCAGCTCCTACGAG. Residues: CSADLWDTSSYE. The whole CDR3 protein reads CSADLWDTSSYEQYF.

About this clone: The read ends 3 residues before the CDR3 terminus; that terminus is restored from the germline J gene. The V call is TRBV20-1, the J call TRBJ2-7; 7 nucleotides match TRBD1. The germline V gene encodes CDR1 DFQATT and CDR2 SNEGSKA (reference sequence). Germline trimming cut 0 bases from V and 1 base from J; bases unmatched to any gene: 6. CDR3 length: 15 residues. The chain's CDR3 is CSARDNYRGSYEQYF. The sequenced part of the CDR3 DNA is TGCAGTGCTAGAGATAATTACAGGGGATCCTACGAG.

Details on this clone: The sequence runs out 3 residues before the end of the CDR3; the remainder is reconstructed from the germline J gene. J is TRBJ2-1 and V is TRBV20-1; 7 bases fit TRBD2. The length of the CDR3 is 14 residues. The V gene end was trimmed by 3 bases and the J gene end by 6 bases; junction bases not matched to a gene: 8. Germline assignment: CDR1 DFQATT and CDR2 SNEGSKA (reference sequence). CDR3 sequence reads: CSARSLAEVNEQFF. CDR3 DNA (partial): TGCAGTGCTAGGTCCCTAGCGGAAGTCAATGAG.

In the case of this clone: The read ends 3 residues before the CDR3 terminus; that terminus is restored from the germline J gene. The chain employs TRBV7-9 and TRBJ2-1; 8 nucleotides align to TRBD2. The CDR3 runs 15 residues. J was trimmed by 1 base and V by 5 bases; bases with no gene match: 4. CDR1 SEHNR and CDR2 FQNEAQ come from the germline V gene (reference sequence). This CDR3 is CASSQAGASYNEQFF. The CDR3 DNA, read in part, is TGTGCCAGCAGCCAAGCGGGAGCTTCCTACAATGAG.

About this clone: Sequencing ends 3 residues short of the CDR3 end; the germline J gene provides the rest. The J gene is TRBJ2-7, the V gene TRBV11-2; 11 bases are a match to TRBD2. V lost 4 bases, J lost 3 bases, and 5 bases stayed unmatched. The CDR3 covers 15 residues. Germline lookup yields CDR1 SGHAT and CDR2 FQNNGV. CDR3 region: CASSSGTSGFYEQYF. Partial CDR3 DNA: TGTGCCAGCAGCTCCGGGACTAGCGGATTCTACGAG. The full variable domain, rest sourced from reference TRBV11-2 and TRBJ2-7, is EAGVAQSPRYKIIEKRQSVAFWCNPISGHATLYWYQQILGQGPKLLIQFQNNGVVDDSQLPKDRFSAERLKGVDSTLKIQPAKLEDSAVYLCASSSGTSGFYEQYFGPGTRLTVT.

Turning to this clone: Read sequence stops 3 residues before the CDR3 end, and the germline J gene provides the missing end. This chain connects TRBV20-1 to TRBJ1-2; D may be TRBD1 (6 bases). The CDR3 totals 14 residues. V shed 4 bases and J shed 4 bases, with 16 bases lying between them. From germline, CDR1 is DFQATT and CDR2 SNEGSKA (reference sequence). The chain's CDR3 is CSAIFTGGGYGYTF. CDR3 DNA, as far as it was read: TGCAGTGCTATCTTTACGGGGGGCGGCTATGGC.

To note about this clone: From the germline J gene comes the end of the CDR3, since the read stops 3 residues before it. The V and J genes are TRBV7-9 and TRBJ2-7; unclear D gene. The CDR3 covers 12 residues. Trimming pared 2 bases from V and 2 bases from J, leaving 4 bases between. Germline CDR1 is SEHNR and CDR2 is FQNEAQ (reference sequence). The CDR3 spells CASSLRAYEQYF. CDR3 bases read: TGTGCCAGCAGCTTAAGGGCCTACGAG.

The part of the CDR3 DNA that was read is TGTGCCAGCAGCCTCGGACTATATAGCAATCAGCCC. Amino acids: CASSLGLYSNQP. The CDR3, in full, reads CASSLGLYSNQPQHF. The chain has TRBV7-2 and TRBJ1-5; D gene uncertain. Read coverage stops 3 residues before the CDR3 terminus; the germline J gene supplies the remainder. CDR1 is SGHTA and CDR2 is FQGNSA in the germline V gene. With 5 bases removed from V and 0 bases from J, the gap between germline ends came to 11 bases. This CDR3 is built from 15 residues.

By frequency, this clone is medium-sized. The missing CDR3 end, 3 residues past where the read stops, is filled in from the germline J gene. This chain connects TRBV29-1 to TRBJ2-2; TRBD2 matches 8 bases. This CDR3 is built from 13 residues. Germline assignment: CDR1 SQVTM and CDR2 ANQGSEA. The trim removed 7 bases at V and 7 bases at J, leaving 8 bases unmatched. The DNA read from the CDR3 is TGCAGCGGACGTAGCGGGATGAGCGGGGAG. Residues: CSGRSGMSGE. The entire CDR3 sequence reads CSGRSGMSGELFF.

Concerning this clone itself: Coverage ceases 3 residues before the CDR3 finishes, and the germline J gene fills in the end. The rearrangement uses TRBV20-1 and TRBJ2-7; TRBD1 aligns across 7 bases. The germline V gene encodes CDR1 DFQATT and CDR2 SNEGSKA (reference sequence). Losses at the gene ends were 7 bases for V and 2 bases for J; bases not matched to a gene: 8. The CDR3 extends over 13 amino acids. The sequenced CDR3 bases are TGCAGTGGGGACCGGGACAGCACCTACGAG. This codes for CSGDRDSTYE. The whole CDR3 protein reads CSGDRDSTYEQYF.

This clone is identified as medium-sized from frequency. The read finishes 3 residues shy of the CDR3 end, and the germline J gene is used to complete it. The chain employs TRBV19 and TRBJ2-1, with 13 bases lining up with TRBD2. The CDR3 runs 21 residues. V was pared by 5 bases and J by 1 base, with 17 bases of the junction left unmatched. Germline CDR1 is LNHDA and CDR2 is SQIVND (reference sequence). The CDR3 loop is CASSPGASPGLAGRSYNEQFF. The covered CDR3 bases are TGTGCCAGTAGTCCAGGCGCCAGTCCGGGACTAGCGGGAAGGTCCTACAATGAG.

The sequenced part of the CDR3 DNA is TGTGCCAGTTGCAACCGTGCGGGTCCTGGAAACACC. Residues: CASCNRAGPGNT. The whole CDR3 sequence reads CASCNRAGPGNTIYF. The V and J genes are TRBV19 and TRBJ1-3; D unresolved. Coverage ceases 3 residues before the CDR3 finishes, and the germline J gene fills in the end. The CDR3 extends over 15 amino acids. Looked up from germline, CDR1 is LNHDA and CDR2 is SQIVND (reference sequence). V dropped 8 bases and J dropped 2 bases, with 16 bases sitting between them.

About this clone: The read terminates 3 residues before the CDR3 end, so the remaining end is supplied by the germline J gene. This sequence joins TRBV19 and TRBJ2-1, with D perhaps TRBD2 (6 bases). CDR3 length: 15 residues. From germline, CDR1 is LNHDA and CDR2 SQIVND (reference sequence). The V and J ends lost 1 base and 2 bases respectively, with 9 bases between them. The part of the CDR3 DNA that was read is TGTGCCAGTAGTATAGTGAGCGGGCCCTACAATGAG. Amino acids: CASSIVSGPYNE. The full CDR3 reads CASSIVSGPYNEQFF.

Worth noting for this clone: The read stops 3 residues short of the end of the CDR3; the missing end is completed from the germline J gene. The chain combines TRBV19 with TRBJ2-5, with TRBD2 matching 15 bases. Per germline, CDR1 LNHDA and CDR2 SQIVND (reference sequence). Trimming took 4 bases from V and 5 from J; bases not matched to a gene: 2. The CDR3 loop spans 15 amino acids. The CDR3 spells CASSKGLAGGETQYF. The part of the CDR3 DNA that was read is TGTGCCAGTAGTAAAGGACTAGCGGGAGGGGAGACC. Full variable domain (outside the CDR3, taken from reference TRBV19 and TRBJ2-5): DGGITQSPKYLFRKEGQNVTLSCEQNLNHDAMYWYRQDPGQGLRLIYYSQIVNDFQKGDIAEGYSVSREKKESFPLTVTSAQKNPTAFYLCASSKGLAGGETQYFGPGTRLLVL.

About this clone: Coverage ceases 3 residues before the CDR3 finishes, and the germline J gene fills in the end. This sequence joins TRBV29-1 and TRBJ1-3, with 8 bases identical to TRBD1. Germline V CDR1 and CDR2: SQVTM, ANQGSEA. The CDR3 has 13 residues. Trimming took 6 bases from V and 4 from J; bases not matched to a gene: 5. The covered CDR3 bases are TGCAGCGTCTGGACAGGGAACGGAAACACC. Residues: CSVWTGNGNT. The full CDR3 protein reads CSVWTGNGNTIYF.

Concerning this clone itself: Read coverage stops 3 residues before the CDR3 terminus; the germline J gene supplies the remainder. The chain combines TRBV2 with TRBJ1-2; possible D gene TRBD1, 6 bases. Germline CDR1 and CDR2: SNHLY and FYNNEI. The CDR3 has 15 residues. The V and J ends lost 5 bases and 4 bases respectively, with 17 bases between them. The part of the CDR3 DNA that was read is TGTGCCAGCAGTACCGACAGGAATGCCGGCTATGGC. It specifies CASSTDRNAGYG. The whole CDR3 protein is CASSTDRNAGYGYTF.